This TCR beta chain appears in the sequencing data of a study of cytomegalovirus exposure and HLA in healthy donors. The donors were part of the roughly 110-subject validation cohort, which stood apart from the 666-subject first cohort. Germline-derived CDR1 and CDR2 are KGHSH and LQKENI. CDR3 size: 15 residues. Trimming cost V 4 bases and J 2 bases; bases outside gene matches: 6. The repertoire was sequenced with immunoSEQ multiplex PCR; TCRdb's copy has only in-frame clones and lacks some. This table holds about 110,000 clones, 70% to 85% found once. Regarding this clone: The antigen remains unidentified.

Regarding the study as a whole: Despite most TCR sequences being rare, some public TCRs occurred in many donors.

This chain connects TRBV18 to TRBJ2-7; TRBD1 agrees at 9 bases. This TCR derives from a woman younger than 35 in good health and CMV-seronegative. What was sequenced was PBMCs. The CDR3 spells CASSRGQGTPYEQYF. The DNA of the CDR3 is TGTGCCAGCTCACGAGGACAGGGGACCCCCTACGAGCAGTACTTC. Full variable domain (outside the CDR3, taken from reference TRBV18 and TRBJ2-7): NAGVMQNPRHLVRRRGQEARLRCSPMKGHSHVYWYRQLPEEGLKFMVYLQKENIIDESGMPKERFSAEFPKEGPSILRIQQVVRGDSAAYFCASSRGQGTPYEQYFGPGTRLTVT.